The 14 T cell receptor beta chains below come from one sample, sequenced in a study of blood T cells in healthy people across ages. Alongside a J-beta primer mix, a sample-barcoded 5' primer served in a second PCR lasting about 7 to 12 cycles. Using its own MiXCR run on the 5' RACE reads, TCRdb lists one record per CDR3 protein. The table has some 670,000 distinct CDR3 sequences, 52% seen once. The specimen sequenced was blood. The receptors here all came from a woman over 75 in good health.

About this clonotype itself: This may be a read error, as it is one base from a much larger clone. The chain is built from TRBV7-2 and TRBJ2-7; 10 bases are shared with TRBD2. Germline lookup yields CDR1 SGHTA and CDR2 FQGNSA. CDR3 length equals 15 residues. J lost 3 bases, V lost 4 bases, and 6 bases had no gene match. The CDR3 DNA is TGTGCCAGCAGCTGGCCACTAGCGGGAAGCTACGAGCAGTACTTC. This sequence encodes CASSWPLAGSYEQYF.

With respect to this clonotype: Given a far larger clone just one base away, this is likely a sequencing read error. The CDR3 reads CTSRTSGTDTQYF. The CDR3 nucleotides are TGTACCAGCAGGACTAGTGGGACAGATACGCAGTATTTT. The chain is built from TRBV27 and TRBJ2-3, with 7 nucleotides matching TRBD2. Germline lookup yields CDR1 MNHEY and CDR2 SMNVEV (reference sequence). This CDR3 is 13 amino acids long.

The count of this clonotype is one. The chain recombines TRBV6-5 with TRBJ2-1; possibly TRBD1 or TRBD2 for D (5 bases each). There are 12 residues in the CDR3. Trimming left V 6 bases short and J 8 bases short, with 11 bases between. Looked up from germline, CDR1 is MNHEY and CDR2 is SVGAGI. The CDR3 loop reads CASSDPGHEQFF. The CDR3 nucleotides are TGTGCCAGCAGCGACCCGGGACATGAGCAGTTCTTC.

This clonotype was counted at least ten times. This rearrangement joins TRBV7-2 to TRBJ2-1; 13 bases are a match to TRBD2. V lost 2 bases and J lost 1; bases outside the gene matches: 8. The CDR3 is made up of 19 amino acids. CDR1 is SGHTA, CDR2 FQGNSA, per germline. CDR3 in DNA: TGTGCCAGCAGCTTAACTAGCGGGGGGGCCTTTCGGTCCTACAATGAGCAGTTCTTC. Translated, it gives CASSLTSGGAFRSYNEQFF. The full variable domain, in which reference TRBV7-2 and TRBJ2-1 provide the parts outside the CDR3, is GAGVSQSPSNKVTEKGKDVELRCDPISGHTALYWYRQSLGQGLEFLIYFQGNSAPDKSGLPSDRFSAERTGGSVSTLTIQRTQQEDSAVYLCASSLTSGGAFRSYNEQFFGPGTRLTVL.

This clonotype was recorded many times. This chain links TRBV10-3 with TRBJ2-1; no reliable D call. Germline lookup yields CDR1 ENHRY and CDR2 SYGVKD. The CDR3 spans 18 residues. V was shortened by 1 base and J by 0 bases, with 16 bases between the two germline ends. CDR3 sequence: CAISEFPRSLSSYNEQFF. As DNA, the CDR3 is TGTGCCATCAGTGAGTTTCCAAGGAGCTTGAGCTCCTACAATGAGCAGTTCTTC.

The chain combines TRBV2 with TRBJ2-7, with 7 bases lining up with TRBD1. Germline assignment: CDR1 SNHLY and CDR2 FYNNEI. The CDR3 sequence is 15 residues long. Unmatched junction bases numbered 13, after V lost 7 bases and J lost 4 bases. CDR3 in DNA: TGTGCCAGCAAGATCGGTGGGGGACAGCAGTACGAGCAGTACTTC. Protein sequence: CASKIGGGQQYEQYF.

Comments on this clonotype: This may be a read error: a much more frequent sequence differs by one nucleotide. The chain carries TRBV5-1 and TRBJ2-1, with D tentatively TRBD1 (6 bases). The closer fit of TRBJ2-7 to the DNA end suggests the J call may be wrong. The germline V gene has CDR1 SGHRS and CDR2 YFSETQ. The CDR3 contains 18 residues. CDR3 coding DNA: TGCGCCAGCAGCAGAAATGTAGGGGGACGGGGCAATTACAATGAGCAGTACTTC. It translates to CASSRNVGGRGNYNEQYF.

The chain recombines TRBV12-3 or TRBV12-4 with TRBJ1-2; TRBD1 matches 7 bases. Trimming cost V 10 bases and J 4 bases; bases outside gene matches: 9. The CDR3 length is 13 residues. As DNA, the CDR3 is TGTGCCATCAGGCCCCGGGACAGCTATGGCTACACCTTC. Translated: CAIRPRDSYGYTF.

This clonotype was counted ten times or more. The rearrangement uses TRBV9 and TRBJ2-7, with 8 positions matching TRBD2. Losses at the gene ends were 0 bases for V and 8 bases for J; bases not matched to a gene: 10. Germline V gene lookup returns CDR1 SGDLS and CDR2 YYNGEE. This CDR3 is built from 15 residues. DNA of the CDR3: TGTGCCAGCAGCGTAGAATCGCGGGAGGTTGGAAAGCAGTACTTC. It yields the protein CASSVESREVGKQYF.

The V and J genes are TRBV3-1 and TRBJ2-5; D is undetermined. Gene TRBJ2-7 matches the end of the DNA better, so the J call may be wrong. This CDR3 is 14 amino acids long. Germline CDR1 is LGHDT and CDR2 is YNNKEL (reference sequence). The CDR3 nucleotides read TGTGCCAGCAGCCAGTCACCCGCCGGGCGCGAGCAGTACTTC. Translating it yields CASSQSPAGREQYF.

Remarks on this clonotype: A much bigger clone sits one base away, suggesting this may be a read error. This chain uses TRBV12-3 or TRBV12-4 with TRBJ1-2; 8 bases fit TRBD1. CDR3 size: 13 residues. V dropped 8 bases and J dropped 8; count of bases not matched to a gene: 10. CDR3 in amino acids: CASDFLTGGGYTF. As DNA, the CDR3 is TGTGCCAGCGACTTCCTAACAGGGGGAGGCTACACCTTC.

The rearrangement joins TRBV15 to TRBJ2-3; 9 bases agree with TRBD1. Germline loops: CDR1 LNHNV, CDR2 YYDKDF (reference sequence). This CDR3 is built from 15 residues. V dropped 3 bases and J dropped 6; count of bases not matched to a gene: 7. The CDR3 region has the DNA TGTGCCACCAGCAGGGACAGGGGTAAATCGGATACGCAGTATTTT. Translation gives CATSRDRGKSDTQYF.

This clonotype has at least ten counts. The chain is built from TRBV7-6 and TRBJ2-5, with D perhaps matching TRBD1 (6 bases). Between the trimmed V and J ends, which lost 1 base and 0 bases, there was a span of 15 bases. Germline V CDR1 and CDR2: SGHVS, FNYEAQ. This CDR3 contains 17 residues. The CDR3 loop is CASSLVARGSYQETQYF. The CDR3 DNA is TGTGCCAGCAGCTTAGTGGCCAGGGGATCGTACCAAGAGACCCAGTACTTC.

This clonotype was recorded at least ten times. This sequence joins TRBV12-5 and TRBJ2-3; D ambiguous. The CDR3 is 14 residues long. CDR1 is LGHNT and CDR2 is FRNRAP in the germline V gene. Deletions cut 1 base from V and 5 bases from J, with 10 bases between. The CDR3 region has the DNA TGTGCTAGTGGTTTGGACTCACCCCGAGATACGCAGTATTTT. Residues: CASGLDSPRDTQYF. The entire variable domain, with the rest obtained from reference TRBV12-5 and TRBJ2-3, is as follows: DARVTQTPRHKVTEMGQEVTMRCQPILGHNTVFWYRQTMMQGLELLAYFRNRAPLDDSGMPKDRFSAEMPDATLATLKIQPSEPRDSAVYFCASGLDSPRDTQYFGPGTRLTVL.